Below are 18 T cell receptor beta chains sequenced from a single sample in a study of blood T cell repertoires in COVID-19. Data came from immunoSEQ multiplex PCR; TCRdb stores just in-frame clones and leaves some out. This table has around 81,000 clones, around 88% appearing once. The specimen sequenced was peripheral blood. The receptors were sampled from a woman of 80 years or more with acute or convalescent COVID-19.

The chain has TRBV7-6 and TRBJ1-3; the D gene is possibly TRBD1 (6 bases). The germline gives CDR1 SGHVS, CDR2 FNYEAQ. The CDR3 is 18 residues long. Trimming removed 1 base at V and 0 bases at J, with 16 bases between. The CDR3 sequence: CASSLGFRQANSGNTIYF. The CDR3 bases are TGTGCCAGCAGCTTAGGGTTCCGACAGGCGAACTCTGGAAACACCATATATTTT.

V usage is TRBV7-9 and J usage is TRBJ2-2; D is unclear. Germline V gives CDR1 SEHNR, CDR2 FQNEAQ (reference sequence). V was shortened by 2 bases and J by 6 bases, with 10 bases between the two germline ends. The CDR3 totals 14 residues. This CDR3 reads CASSLNGEAGELFF. CDR3 sequence (DNA): TGTGCCAGCAGCTTAAACGGCGAGGCCGGGGAGCTGTTTTTT.

This chain connects TRBV19 to TRBJ2-1; TRBD2 matches at 8 bases. Germline CDR1 is LNHDA and CDR2 is SQIVND (reference sequence). The CDR3 extends over 14 amino acids. With V trimmed by 5 bases and J by 8 bases, 8 bases remained unmatched. The CDR3: CASSPGGVMDEQFF. The CDR3 nucleotides are TGTGCCAGTAGTCCCGGGGGGGTAATGGATGAGCAGTTCTTC.

This clone occurred once. The chain recombines TRBV18 with TRBJ1-1, with 12 bases lining up with TRBD1. V lost 4 bases, J lost 0 bases, and 3 bases stayed unmatched. The germline V gene encodes CDR1 KGHSH and CDR2 LQKENI. This CDR3 region has 16 residues. The CDR3 nucleotides are TGTGCCAGCTCACGGGGACAGGGGGCTTTGAACACTGAAGCTTTCTTT. It codes for CASSRGQGALNTEAFF.

This clone came up once. The chain recombines TRBV15 with TRBJ2-4; 7 bases are shared with TRBD2. Losses at the gene ends were 5 bases for V and 12 bases for J; bases not matched to a gene: 16. The CDR3 has 15 residues. CDR1 is LNHNV, CDR2 YYDKDF, per germline (reference sequence). CDR3 coding DNA: TGTGCCACCAGCCCAGGGAGGGGCAGTCCATTTGGTCAGTACTTC. Translated, it gives CATSPGRGSPFGQYF.

The chain links TRBV6-6 to TRBJ1-2, with 10 bases matching TRBD1. Germline V gene lookup returns CDR1 MNHNY and CDR2 SVGAGI (reference sequence). V gave up 0 bases and J gave up 6 bases; unmatched junction bases: 4. The CDR3 extends over 15 amino acids. CDR3 sequence (DNA): TGTGCCAGCAGTTACTCAGGACAGGGGGGTGATGGCTACACCTTC. Its protein product is CASSYSGQGGDGYTF.

The table lists this clone with a count of one. The rearrangement joins TRBV11-2 to TRBJ2-1, with D unresolved. The CDR3 runs 13 residues. The V gene's germline CDR1 is SGHAT and CDR2 FQNNGV. V was clipped by 5 bases and J by 4 bases, with 9 bases between them. CDR3 in amino acids: CASSLLRYNEQFF. The CDR3 DNA reads TGTGCCAGCAGCCTACTACGGTACAATGAGCAGTTCTTC.

The genes are TRBV5-1 and TRBJ1-2; TRBD1 might be the D (6 bases). CDR3 length: 14 residues. Between the trimmed V and J ends, which lost 3 bases and 7 bases, there was a span of 16 bases. Germline lookup yields CDR1 SGHRS and CDR2 YFSETQ. The CDR3 DNA reads as TGCGCCAGCAGCTCCACCCCAGGGGTTGGTGGCTACACCTTC. This translates into CASSSTPGVGGYTF.

CDR3 loop: CASSRTNQETQYF. CDR3 in DNA: TGTGCCAGCAGCCGGACTAATCAAGAGACCCAGTACTTC. This sequence joins TRBV3-1 (or the pseudogene TRBV3-2) and TRBJ2-5, with TRBD2 as a possible D gene (6 bases). V lost 4 bases, J lost 2 bases, and 8 bases lay in between. The CDR3 consists of 13 residues. Germline CDR1 is LGHDT and CDR2 is YNNKEL (reference sequence).

The chain links TRBV30 to TRBJ1-1, with D perhaps matching TRBD1 (6 bases). This CDR3 comprises 14 residues. Between the trimmed V and J ends, which lost 0 bases and 5 bases, there was a span of 13 bases. Germline assignment: CDR1 GTSNPN and CDR2 SVGIG (reference sequence). This CDR3 is CAWSVRGGRTEAFF. The CDR3 bases are TGTGCCTGGAGTGTAAGGGGGGGACGGACTGAAGCTTTCTTT. Full variable domain (missing parts from reference TRBV30 and TRBJ1-1): SQTIHQWPATLVQPVGSPLSLECTVEGTSNPNLYWYRQAAGRGLQLLFYSVGIGQISSEVPQNLSASRPQDRQFILSSKKLLLSDSGFYLCAWSVRGGRTEAFFGQGTRLTVV.

This chain uses TRBV19 with TRBJ2-5; D possibly corresponds to TRBD2 (6 bases). This CDR3 is 16 amino acids long. Trimming took off 3 bases at V and 2 bases at J, with 16 bases between the two ends. Germline CDR1 is LNHDA and CDR2 is SQIVND (reference sequence). CDR3 protein: CASSIRWRGQQETQYF. Written as DNA, the CDR3 is TGTGCCAGTAGTATTAGATGGCGGGGCCAACAAGAGACCCAGTACTTC.

In its sample, this clone was seen once. The V and J genes are TRBV15 and TRBJ2-3, with 7 bases identical to TRBD2. The germline CDR1 and CDR2 sequences are LNHNV and YYDKDF (reference sequence). The CDR3 totals 14 residues. Trimming at V came to 0 bases and at J to 10 bases, leaving 7 bases not matched to a gene. The CDR3 spells CATSRDEIAGSQYF. For the CDR3, the DNA is TGTGCCACCAGCAGAGATGAGATAGCGGGCTCGCAGTATTTT.

The V call is TRBV30, the J call TRBJ2-7, with 9 bases that match TRBD1. The CDR3 totals 16 residues. V gave up 0 bases and J gave up 7 bases; unmatched junction bases: 13. Germline-derived CDR1 and CDR2 are GTSNPN and SVGIG (reference sequence). CDR3 bases: TGTGCCTGGAGTGTATTTCGACAGGGGGACCCTCGGGAGCAGTACTTC. Amino acid sequence: CAWSVFRQGDPREQYF. The variable domain in full, completed from reference TRBV30 and TRBJ2-7, reads SQTIHQWPATLVQPVGSPLSLECTVEGTSNPNLYWYRQAAGRGLQLLFYSVGIGQISSEVPQNLSASRPQDRQFILSSKKLLLSDSGFYLCAWSVFRQGDPREQYFGPGTRLTVT.

CDR3 DNA: TGTGCCTGGAGCCCGGACAGGCCTACCTACGAGCAGTACTTC. Translated: CAWSPDRPTYEQYF. The rearrangement links TRBV30 to TRBJ2-7; 7 nucleotides match TRBD1. Unmatched junction bases numbered 7, after V lost 3 bases and J lost 2 bases. Germline CDR1 is GTSNPN and CDR2 is SVGIG (reference sequence). This CDR3 region has 14 residues.

The J gene is TRBJ2-1, the V gene TRBV9; D perhaps matches TRBD2 (5 bases). V was pared by 0 bases and J by 0 bases, with 10 bases between. CDR1 SGDLS and CDR2 YYNGEE come from the germline V gene. The CDR3 loop spans 16 amino acids. The CDR3 DNA is TGTGCCAGCAGCGTAGGTATCGGAGGCTCCTACAATGAGCAGTTCTTC. It encodes CASSVGIGGSYNEQFF.

This clone is a singleton in its sample. The chain carries TRBV5-6 and TRBJ1-2; 9 nucleotides agree with TRBD1. This CDR3 has 14 residues. Trimming removed 4 bases from V and 5 bases from J; junction bases left unmatched: 6. Germline V gives CDR1 SGHDT, CDR2 YYEEEE. The CDR3 reads CASSLTGGAYGYTF. The CDR3 region has the DNA TGTGCCAGCAGCCTTACAGGGGGCGCATATGGCTACACCTTC.

This chain connects TRBV4-3 to TRBJ2-5; 7 nucleotides line up with TRBD1. This CDR3 comprises 15 residues. Germline CDR1 and CDR2: LGHNA and YSLEER. J was trimmed by 5 bases and V by 0 bases; bases with no gene match: 6. In DNA, the CDR3 is TGCGCCAGCAGCCAAGACCCCGGACAGGCGGAGACCCAGTACTTC. Protein sequence: CASSQDPGQAETQYF.

This chain links TRBV30 with TRBJ1-5; D is ambiguous. With 3 bases removed from V and 7 bases from J, the gap between germline ends came to 13 bases. The CDR3 is 13 residues long. Germline V gives CDR1 GTSNPN, CDR2 SVGIG (reference sequence). CDR3 coding DNA: TGTGCCTGGAGCCGAGGGTATGGACAGCCCCAGCATTTT. Its translation is CAWSRGYGQPQHF.